This T cell receptor (beta chain) was identified during a study of neurological immune-mediated disorders. Regarding the study as a whole: Private repertoires in all groups were suggested by the absence of shared CDR3 amino acid sequences among expanded clones across subjects. Multiple sclerosis was found to have the least TCR clonal expansion, below healthy controls, and HTLV-1-associated myelopathy the most.

Specified time point: longitudinal time-point 1 (baseline). 2 million PBMCs stored at -80 C were the source of the unsorted libraries. Trimming cost V 1 base and J 0 bases, with 11 bases left between them. The CDR3 runs to 16 residues. Germline values: CDR1 SGHRS, CDR2 YFSETQ. Remarks on this clonotype: Its target is unknown.

The cDNA came from 5'RACE with 10-nucleotide random UMIs. TCRdb redid the calling of the 5' RACE reads with MiXCR, one entry per CDR3 protein. The sample has around 71,000 distinct CDR3 sequences; approximately 13% are singletons. The sequencing input was PBMCs. The receptor comes from a female donor with HTLV-1-associated myelopathy (HAM/TSP). The rearrangement joins TRBV5-1 to TRBJ2-1; D gene uncertain. The CDR3 protein is CASSLSYKSSYNEQFF. The DNA for the CDR3 is TGCGCCAGCAGCTTGTCCTACAAGAGCTCCTACAATGAGCAGTTCTTC.